What follows is one T cell receptor (beta chain) and its context. This CDR3 is also generated by other DNA sequences in the sample. This entry belongs to a study of blood T cell repertoires in COVID-19. The wider study: Whether acute or convalescent, the COVID-19 samples came from the United States, Italy and Spain.

Data came from immunoSEQ multiplex PCR; TCRdb stores just in-frame clones and leaves some out. The sample yields some 200,000 clones, around 81% seen once. Sequencing was carried out using PBMCs or T cells enriched from blood (not recorded which). The TCR was taken from a woman in her forties or fifties with acute COVID-19.

CDR3 sequence (DNA): TGTGCCAGCAGAAATGGCGGTTCACCCCTCCACTTT. Translation: CASRNGGSPLHF. The rearrangement joins TRBV28 to TRBJ1-6; D unresolved. The CDR3 consists of 12 residues. V lost 6 bases to trimming and J lost 9 bases, with 9 bases between them. CDR1 and CDR2 from the germline V gene are MDHEN and SYDVKM.